This T cell receptor beta chain derives from a study of Ad26.COV2.S vaccination and SARS-CoV-2 variants. Overall study: This donor came from the COV1001 trial of Ad26.COV2.S. Donor got 5x10^10 or 1x10^11 viral particles of Ad26.COV2.S. Notes on the study in general: Post-vaccination spike-specific CD8+ and CD4+ T cell responses reportedly had substantial breadth.

Sequenced by immunoSEQ multiplex PCR; TCRdb stores in-frame clones only, minus some. The table shows about 470,000 clones, with 90% occurring only once. A note on this clone: Its antigen is unknown.

Germline V gene sequence: CDR1 SGHNT, CDR2 YYREEE (reference sequence). The CDR3 is 14 residues long. Trimming pared 1 base from V and 6 bases from J, leaving 12 bases between. Treatment denoted: approximately 18 received Ad26.COV2.S at low or high dose, single or two shots; roughly five received placebo; per-sample allocation not given. Sampling happened 63 days after the first vaccine or placebo injection. This person who donated was an adult of 18-55 years in Boston. The sample was peripheral blood, taken in a trial of Ad26.COV2.S vaccine versus placebo. This chain connects TRBV5-4 to TRBJ2-3; the D gene is possibly TRBD2 (7 bases). This TCR derives from a person aged 18-60 years who received the Ad26.COV2.S COVID-19 vaccine or a placebo. CDR3 loop: CASSLRGAGDTQYF. The CDR3 DNA reads TGTGCCAGCAGCTTGCGGGGGGCAGGGGATACGCAGTATTTT.